This T cell receptor beta chain appears in the sequencing data of a study of OX40 agonist ivuxolimab in advanced cancers. Study as a whole: Patients in dose escalation had liver, melanoma, kidney or head and neck cancers.

This CDR3 has 15 amino acids. The ends were cut back, 3 bases at V and 0 bases at J, with 10 bases in the middle. Germline CDR1 SGHRS, CDR2 YFSETQ. TCRdb's table, derived via immunoSEQ multiplex PCR, lists solely in-frame clones and lacks some. The table includes tens of thousands of clones, over 80% detected once. The sequence was collected from an adult with an advanced solid tumor such as melanoma, head and neck, liver or kidney cancer. Sample: CD4+ or CD8+ T cells sorted from blood, taken in a trial of the OX40 agonist ivuxolimab. The chain is built from TRBV5-1 and TRBJ2-1; no definite D call. The CDR3 region has the DNA TGCGCCAGCAGCTCGGACGGAAGCTCCTACAATGAGCAGTTCTTC. Its translation: CASSSDGSSYNEQFF.